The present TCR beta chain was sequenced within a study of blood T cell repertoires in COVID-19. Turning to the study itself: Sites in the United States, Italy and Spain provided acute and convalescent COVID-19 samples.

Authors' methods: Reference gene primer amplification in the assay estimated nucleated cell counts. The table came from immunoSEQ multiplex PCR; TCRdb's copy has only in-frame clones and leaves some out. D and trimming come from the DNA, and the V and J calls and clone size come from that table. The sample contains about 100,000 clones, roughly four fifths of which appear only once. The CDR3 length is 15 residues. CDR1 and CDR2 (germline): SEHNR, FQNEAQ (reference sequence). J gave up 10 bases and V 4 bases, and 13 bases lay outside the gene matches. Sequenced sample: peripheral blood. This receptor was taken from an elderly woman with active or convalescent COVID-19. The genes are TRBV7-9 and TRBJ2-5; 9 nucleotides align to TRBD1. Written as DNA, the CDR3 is TGTGCCAGCAGCTCGTTCTCGGACAGGGGAGGGGGCCAGTACTTC. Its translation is CASSSFSDRGGGQYF.